The T cell receptor beta chain under discussion was sequenced for a study of response to subunit inactivated influenza vaccine. The CDR3 length is 16 residues. The germline V gene encodes CDR1 SGHRS and CDR2 YFSETQ. This clonotype has only a few counts. Its antigen remains unidentified. The junction departs from the called germline gene at one end, perhaps through a read error. Study-wide results and caveats: It was the authors' suggestion that each seasonal influenza vaccination recruits few new T cells.

TCRdb re-analysed the RT-PCR reads in MiXCR, keeping a single row per CDR3 protein. The sample includes approximately 730,000 distinct CDR3 sequences, roughly 14% of them seen just once. The chain employs TRBV5-1 and TRBJ2-7; D remains ambiguous. The origin of this receptor is a man in his forties or fifties who received an inactivated influenza vaccine. Sequencing was performed on PBMCs from blood, taken around two weeks before vaccination. Here the CDR3 reads CASSLDEVTFSFEQYF. For the CDR3, the DNA is TGCGCCAGCAGCTTGGATGAAGTTACTTTTTCCTTCGAGCAGTACTTC.